This TCR beta chain comes out of a study of control samples from healthy donors and cancer patients. Measured with immunoSEQ multiplex PCR; TCRdb has only the in-frame clones, and not every one. The profile shows around 170,000 clones, roughly 90% of them singletons. The sequencing input was blood. This TCR derives from a woman between 50 and 59 years old in good health.

CDR3 loop: CASTASGRAANEQFF. CDR3 coding DNA: TGTGCCAGTACCGCGAGCGGGAGGGCCGCAAATGAGCAGTTCTTC. V usage is TRBV19 and J usage is TRBJ2-1; TRBD2 matches 10 bases. Germline V gene sequence: CDR1 LNHDA, CDR2 SQIVND (reference sequence). The CDR3 sequence is 15 residues long. V lost 7 bases and J lost 7; bases outside the gene matches: 10.